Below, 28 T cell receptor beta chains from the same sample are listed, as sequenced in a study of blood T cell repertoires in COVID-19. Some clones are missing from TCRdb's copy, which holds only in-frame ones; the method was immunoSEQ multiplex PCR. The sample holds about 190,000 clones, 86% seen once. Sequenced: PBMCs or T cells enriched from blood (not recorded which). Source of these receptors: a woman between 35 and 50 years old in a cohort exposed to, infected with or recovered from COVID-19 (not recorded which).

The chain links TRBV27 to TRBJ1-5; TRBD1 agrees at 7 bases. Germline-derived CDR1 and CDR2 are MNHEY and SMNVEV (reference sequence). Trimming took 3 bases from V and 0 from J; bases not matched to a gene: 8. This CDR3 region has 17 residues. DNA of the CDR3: TGTGCCAGCAGTTTCAAGGGACAGATGATTAGCAATCAGCCCCAGCATTTT. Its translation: CASSFKGQMISNQPQHF.

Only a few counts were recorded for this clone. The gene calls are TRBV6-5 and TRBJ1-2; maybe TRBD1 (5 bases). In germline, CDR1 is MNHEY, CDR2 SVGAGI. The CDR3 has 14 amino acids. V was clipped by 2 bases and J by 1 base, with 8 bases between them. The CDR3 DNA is TGTGCCAGCAGTTACGGGGCACTTAACTATGGCTACACCTTC. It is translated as CASSYGALNYGYTF.

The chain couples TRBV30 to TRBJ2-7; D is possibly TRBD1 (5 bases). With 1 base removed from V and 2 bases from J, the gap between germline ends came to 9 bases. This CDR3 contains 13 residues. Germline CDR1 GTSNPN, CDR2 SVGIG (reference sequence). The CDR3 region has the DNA TGTGCCTGGAGTGAGGGGCGCCCCTACGAGCAGTACTTC. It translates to CAWSEGRPYEQYF.

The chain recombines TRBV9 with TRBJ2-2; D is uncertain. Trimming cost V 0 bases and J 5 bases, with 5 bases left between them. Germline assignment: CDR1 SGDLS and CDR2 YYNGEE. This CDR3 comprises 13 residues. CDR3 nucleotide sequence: TGTGCCAGCAGCGTAGCCAGGACCGGGGAGCTGTTTTTT. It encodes CASSVARTGELFF.

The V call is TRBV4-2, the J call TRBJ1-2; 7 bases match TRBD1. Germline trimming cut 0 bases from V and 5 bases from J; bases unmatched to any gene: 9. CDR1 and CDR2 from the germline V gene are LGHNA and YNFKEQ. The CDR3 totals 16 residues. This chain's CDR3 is CASSQEQEGAAYGYTF. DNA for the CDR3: TGTGCCAGCAGCCAAGAACAGGAGGGGGCGGCATATGGCTACACCTTC.

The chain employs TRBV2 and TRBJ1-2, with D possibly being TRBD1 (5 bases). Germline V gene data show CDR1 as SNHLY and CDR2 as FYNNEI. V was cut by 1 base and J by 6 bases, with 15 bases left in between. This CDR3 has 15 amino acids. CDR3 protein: CASSEVRQGWDGYTF. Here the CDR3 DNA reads TGTGCCAGCAGTGAAGTTCGCCAGGGTTGGGATGGCTACACCTTC.

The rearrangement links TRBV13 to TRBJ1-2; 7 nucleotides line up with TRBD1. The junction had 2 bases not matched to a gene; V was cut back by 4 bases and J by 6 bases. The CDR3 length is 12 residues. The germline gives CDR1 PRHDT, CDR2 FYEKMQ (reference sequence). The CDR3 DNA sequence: TGTGCCAGCAGCTCCGGGACAGATGGCTACACCTTC. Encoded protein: CASSSGTDGYTF.

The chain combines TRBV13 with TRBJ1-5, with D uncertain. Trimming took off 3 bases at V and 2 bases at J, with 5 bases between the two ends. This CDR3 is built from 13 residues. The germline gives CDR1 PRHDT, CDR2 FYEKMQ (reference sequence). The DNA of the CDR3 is TGTGCCAGCAGCTTTTCCGGCAATCAGCCCCAGCATTTT. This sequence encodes CASSFSGNQPQHF. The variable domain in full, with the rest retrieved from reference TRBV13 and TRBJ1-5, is AAGVIQSPRHLIKEKRETATLKCYPIPRHDTVYWYQQGPGQDPQFLISFYEKMQSDKGSIPDRFSAQQFSDYHSELNMSSLELGDSALYFCASSFSGNQPQHFGDGTRLSIL.

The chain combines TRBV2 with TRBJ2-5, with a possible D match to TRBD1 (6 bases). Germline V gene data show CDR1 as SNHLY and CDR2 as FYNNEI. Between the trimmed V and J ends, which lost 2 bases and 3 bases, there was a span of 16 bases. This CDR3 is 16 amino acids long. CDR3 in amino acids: CASSETALAGEETQYF. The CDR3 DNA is TGTGCCAGCAGTGAAACCGCTTTAGCAGGGGAAGAGACCCAGTACTTC.

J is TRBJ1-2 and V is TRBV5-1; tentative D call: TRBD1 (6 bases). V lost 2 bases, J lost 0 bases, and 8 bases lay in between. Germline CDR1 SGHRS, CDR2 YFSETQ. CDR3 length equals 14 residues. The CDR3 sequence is CASSFQGSNYGYTF. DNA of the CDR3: TGCGCCAGCAGCTTCCAGGGGTCTAACTATGGCTACACCTTC.

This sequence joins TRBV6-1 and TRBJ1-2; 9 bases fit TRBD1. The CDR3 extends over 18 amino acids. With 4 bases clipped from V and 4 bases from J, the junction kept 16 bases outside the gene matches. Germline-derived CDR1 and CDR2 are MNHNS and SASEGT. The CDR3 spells CASSVSGTGREYSYGYTF. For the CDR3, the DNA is TGTGCCAGCAGTGTCTCCGGGACAGGGCGGGAATATAGCTATGGCTACACCTTC.

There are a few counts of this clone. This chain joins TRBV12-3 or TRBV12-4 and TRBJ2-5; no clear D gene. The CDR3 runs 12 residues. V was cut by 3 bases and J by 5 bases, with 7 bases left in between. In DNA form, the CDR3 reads TGTGCCAGCAGTTTTTCGTCCGAGACCCAGTACTTC. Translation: CASSFSSETQYF.

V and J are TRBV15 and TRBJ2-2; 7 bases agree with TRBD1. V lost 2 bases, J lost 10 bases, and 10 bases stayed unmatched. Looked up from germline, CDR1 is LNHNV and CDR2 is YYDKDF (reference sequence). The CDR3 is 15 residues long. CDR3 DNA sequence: TGTGCCACCAGCAGACCCTGGGGACAGCGAGAGGAGCTGTTTTTT. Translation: CATSRPWGQREELFF. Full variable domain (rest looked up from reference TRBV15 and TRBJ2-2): DAMVIQNPRYQVTQFGKPVTLSCSQTLNHNVMYWYQQKSSQAPKLLFHYYDKDFNNEADTPDNFQSRRPNTSFCFLDIRSPGLGDTAMYLCATSRPWGQREELFFGEGSRLTVL.

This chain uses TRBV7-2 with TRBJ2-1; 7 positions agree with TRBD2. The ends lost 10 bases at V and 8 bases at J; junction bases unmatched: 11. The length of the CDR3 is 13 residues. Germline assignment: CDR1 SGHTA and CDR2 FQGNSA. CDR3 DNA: TGTGCCATCATGACTAGCTCCACCGATGAGCAGTTCTTC. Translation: CAIMTSSTDEQFF.

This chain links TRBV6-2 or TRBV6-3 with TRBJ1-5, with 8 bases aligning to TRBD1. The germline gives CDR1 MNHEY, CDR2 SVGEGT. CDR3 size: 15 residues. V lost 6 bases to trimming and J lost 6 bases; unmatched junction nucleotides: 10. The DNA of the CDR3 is TGTGCCAGCAGCCCCCAGGGGGCGTCGGGTCAGCCCCAGCATTTT. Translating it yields CASSPQGASGQPQHF.

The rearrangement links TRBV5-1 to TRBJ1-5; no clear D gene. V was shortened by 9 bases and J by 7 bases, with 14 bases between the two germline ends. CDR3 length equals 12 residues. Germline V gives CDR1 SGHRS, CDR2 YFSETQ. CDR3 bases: TGCGCCATGTCAGAGGGAGGACAGCCCCAGCATTTT. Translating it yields CAMSEGGQPQHF.

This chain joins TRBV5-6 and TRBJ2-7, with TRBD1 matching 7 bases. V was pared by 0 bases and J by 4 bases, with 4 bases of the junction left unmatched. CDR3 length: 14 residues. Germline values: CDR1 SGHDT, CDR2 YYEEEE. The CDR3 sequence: CASSLGVRGYEQYF. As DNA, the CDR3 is TGTGCCAGCAGCTTGGGGGTCAGGGGGTACGAGCAGTACTTC.

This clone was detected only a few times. This CDR3 is CASSSEFGMNYGYTF. CDR3 sequence (DNA): TGTGCCAGCAGCTCCGAGTTTGGTATGAACTATGGCTACACCTTC. V gene TRBV11-2 combines with J gene TRBJ1-2, with D uncertain. V lost 4 bases to trimming and J lost 2 bases, with 14 bases between them. CDR1 SGHAT and CDR2 FQNNGV come from the germline V gene. CDR3 size: 15 residues. The full variable domain, in which reference TRBV11-2 and TRBJ1-2 provide the parts outside the CDR3, is EAGVAQSPRYKIIEKRQSVAFWCNPISGHATLYWYQQILGQGPKLLIQFQNNGVVDDSQLPKDRFSAERLKGVDSTLKIQPAKLEDSAVYLCASSSEFGMNYGYTFGSGTRLTVV.

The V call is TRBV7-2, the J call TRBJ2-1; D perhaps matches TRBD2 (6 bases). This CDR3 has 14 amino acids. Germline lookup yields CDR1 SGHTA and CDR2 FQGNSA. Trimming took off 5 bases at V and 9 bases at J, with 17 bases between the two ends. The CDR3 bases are TGTGCCAGCAGCCCGCTCCCTTTGGAGGGTGAGCAGTTCTTC. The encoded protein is CASSPLPLEGEQFF.

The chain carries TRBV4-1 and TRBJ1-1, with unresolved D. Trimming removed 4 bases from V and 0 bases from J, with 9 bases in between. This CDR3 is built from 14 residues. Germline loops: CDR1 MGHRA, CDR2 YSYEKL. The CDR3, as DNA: TGCGCCAGCAGCCTCCAGAACATGAACACTGAAGCTTTCTTT. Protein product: CASSLQNMNTEAFF.

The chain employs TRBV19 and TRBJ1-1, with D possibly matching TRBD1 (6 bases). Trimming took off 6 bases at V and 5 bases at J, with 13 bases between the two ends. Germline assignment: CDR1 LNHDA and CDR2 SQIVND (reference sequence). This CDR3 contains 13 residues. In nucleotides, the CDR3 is TGTGCCAGTAGAGCGGGGGGCGGAACTGAAGCTTTCTTT. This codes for CASRAGGGTEAFF.

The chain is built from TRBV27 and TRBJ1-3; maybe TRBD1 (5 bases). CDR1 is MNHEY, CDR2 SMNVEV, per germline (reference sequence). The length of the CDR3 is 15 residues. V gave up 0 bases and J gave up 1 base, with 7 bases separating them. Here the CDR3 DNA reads TGTGCCAGCAGTTTATCGGGGGGATCTGGAAACACCATATATTTT. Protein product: CASSLSGGSGNTIYF.

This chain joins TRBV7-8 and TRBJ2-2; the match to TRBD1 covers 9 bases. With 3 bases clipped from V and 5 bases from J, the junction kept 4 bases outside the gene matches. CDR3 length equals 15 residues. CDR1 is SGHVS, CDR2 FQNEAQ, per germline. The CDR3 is CASSFGTGRTGELFF. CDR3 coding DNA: TGTGCCAGCAGCTTTGGGACAGGGAGAACCGGGGAGCTGTTTTTT.

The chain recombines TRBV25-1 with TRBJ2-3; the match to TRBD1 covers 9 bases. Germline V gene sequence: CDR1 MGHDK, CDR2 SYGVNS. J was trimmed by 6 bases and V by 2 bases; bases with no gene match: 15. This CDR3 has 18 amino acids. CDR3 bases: TGTGCCAGCAGTGAAAGAATGCCAGGACAGGGGTCCCTGGATACGCAGTATTTT. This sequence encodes CASSERMPGQGSLDTQYF.

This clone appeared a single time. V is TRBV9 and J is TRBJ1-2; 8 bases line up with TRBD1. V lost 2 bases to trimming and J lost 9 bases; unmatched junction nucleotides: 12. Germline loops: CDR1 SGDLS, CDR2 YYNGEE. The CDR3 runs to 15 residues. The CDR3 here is CASSVRTGTLYSYTF. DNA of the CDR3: TGTGCCAGCAGCGTTAGGACAGGGACCTTATATAGCTACACCTTC. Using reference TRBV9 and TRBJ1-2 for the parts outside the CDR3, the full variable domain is DSGVTQTPKHLITATGQRVTLRCSPRSGDLSVYWYQQSLDQGLQFLIQYYNGEERAKGNILERFSAQQFPDLHSELNLSSLELGDSALYFCASSVRTGTLYSYTFGSGTRLTVV.

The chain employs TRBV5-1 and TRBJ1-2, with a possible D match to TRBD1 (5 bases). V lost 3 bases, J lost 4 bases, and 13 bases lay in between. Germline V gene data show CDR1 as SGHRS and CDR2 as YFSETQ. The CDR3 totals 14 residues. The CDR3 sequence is CASSSRGRAYGYTF. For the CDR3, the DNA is TGCGCCAGCAGCTCTAGGGGCAGGGCCTATGGCTACACCTTC.

The CDR3 is CASSFAVKEASYEQYF. The DNA of the CDR3 is TGTGCCAGCAGCTTTGCCGTCAAGGAGGCGAGCTACGAGCAGTACTTC. The chain is built from TRBV7-9 and TRBJ2-7, with D tentatively TRBD2 (5 bases). Germline loops: CDR1 SEHNR, CDR2 FQNEAQ (reference sequence). The CDR3 has 16 residues. Trimming took 3 bases from V and 3 from J, leaving 18 bases between them.

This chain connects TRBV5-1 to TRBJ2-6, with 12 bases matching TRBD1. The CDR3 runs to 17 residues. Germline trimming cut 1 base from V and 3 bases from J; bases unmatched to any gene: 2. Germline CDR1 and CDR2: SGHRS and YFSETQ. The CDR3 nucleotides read TGCGCCAGCAGCTTGAGGGACAGGGGGCTTGGGGCCAACGTCCTGACTTTC. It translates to CASSLRDRGLGANVLTF.